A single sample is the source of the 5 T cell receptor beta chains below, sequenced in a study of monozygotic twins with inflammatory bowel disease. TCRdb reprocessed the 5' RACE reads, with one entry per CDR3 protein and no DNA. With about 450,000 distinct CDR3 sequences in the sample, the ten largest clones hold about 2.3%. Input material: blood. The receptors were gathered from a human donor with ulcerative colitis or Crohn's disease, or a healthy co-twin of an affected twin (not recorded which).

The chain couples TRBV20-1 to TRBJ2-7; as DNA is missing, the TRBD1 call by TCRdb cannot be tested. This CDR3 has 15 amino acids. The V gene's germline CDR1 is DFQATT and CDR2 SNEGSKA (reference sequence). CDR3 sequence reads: CSARGTGTGIYEQYF.

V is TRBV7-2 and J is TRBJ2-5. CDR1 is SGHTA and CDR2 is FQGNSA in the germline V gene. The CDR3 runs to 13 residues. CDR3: CASSLATGETQYF.

CDR3 region: CSATLAGLADTQYF. The chain carries TRBV20-1 and TRBJ2-3; TCRdb selects TRBD2, and the lack of DNA leaves this call unchecked. CDR1 DFQATT and CDR2 SNEGSKA come from the germline V gene (reference sequence). CDR3 length: 14 residues.

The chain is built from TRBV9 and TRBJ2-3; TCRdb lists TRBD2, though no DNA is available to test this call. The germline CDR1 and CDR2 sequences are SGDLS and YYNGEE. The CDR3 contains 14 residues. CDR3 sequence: CASSGGLGEDTQYF.

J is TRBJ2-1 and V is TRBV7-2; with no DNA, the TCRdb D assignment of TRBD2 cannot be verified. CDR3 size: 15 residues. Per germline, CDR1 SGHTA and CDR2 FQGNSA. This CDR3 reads CASSPTSGGYNEQFF.